This T cell receptor (beta chain) was sequenced during a study of neurological immune-mediated disorders. This clonotype was observed a few times. The CDR3 extends over 15 amino acids. The germline gives CDR1 SGHRS, CDR2 YFSETQ. V was trimmed by 2 bases and J by 1 base, leaving 12 bases between them. TCRdb re-derived calls from the 5' RACE reads in MiXCR, one entry per CDR3 protein. The data show fewer than 65,000 distinct CDR3 sequences, with around 4.4% seen just once and around 2.8% held by the top ten. The sequence was collected from a man in his forties or fifties with multiple sclerosis. Input material: PBMCs. The chain combines TRBV5-1 with TRBJ1-1; a weak D match, TRBD1 (5 bases). The CDR3 loop is CASSLNTGRNTEAFF. As DNA, the CDR3 is TGCGCCAGCAGCTTAAATACAGGAAGGAACACTGAAGCTTTCTTT.